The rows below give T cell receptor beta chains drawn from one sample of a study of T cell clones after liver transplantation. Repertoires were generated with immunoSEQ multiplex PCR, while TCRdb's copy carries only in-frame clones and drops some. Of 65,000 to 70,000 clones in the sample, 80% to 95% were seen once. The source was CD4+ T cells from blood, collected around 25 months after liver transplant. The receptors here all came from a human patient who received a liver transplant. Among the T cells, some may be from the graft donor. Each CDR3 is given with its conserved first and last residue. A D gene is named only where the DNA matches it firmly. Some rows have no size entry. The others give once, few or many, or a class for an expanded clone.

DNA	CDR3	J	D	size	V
TGTGCCGGCGCGCCAGGGAACTCCTACGAGCAGTACTTC	CAGAPGNSYEQYF	TRBJ2-7	-	-	TRBV2
TGCAGCGCTATGACAGATACCTACAATGAGCAGTTCTTC	CSAMTDTYNEQFF	TRBJ2-1	-	-	TRBV29-1
TGTGCCAGAAGCCCTCTCCCAGTAGCGGGAGTAGGCAATGAGCAGTTCTTC	CARSPLPVAGVGNEQFF	TRBJ2-1	TRBD2	-	TRBV5-3
TGCGCCAGCAGCTTTGAGGGGGCTTCTAATGAAAAACTGTTTTTT	CASSFEGASNEKLFF	TRBJ1-4	TRBD1	-	TRBV5-1
TGCGCCAGCAGCTTGGAAAAAAGTTCAGATACGCAGTATTTT	CASSLEKSSDTQYF	TRBJ2-3	-	-	TRBV5-1
TGTGCCAGCAGCCCTTCTGCAACTAATGAAAAACTGTTTTTT	CASSPSATNEKLFF	TRBJ1-4	-	-	TRBV7-2
TGTGCCAGCAGTCCGGGGACCAAGGACACTGAAGCTTTCTTT	CASSPGTKDTEAFF	TRBJ1-1	-	-	TRBV2
TGTGCCAGCAGCCCAATCCAAGGGACGGGTTCGGATGGCTACACCTTC	CASSPIQGTGSDGYTF	TRBJ1-2	-	once	TRBV4-2
TGTGCCAGCAGCTTGGCAGGGTTTCCCCCCAATGAGCAGTTCTTC	CASSLAGFPPNEQFF	TRBJ2-1	-	-	TRBV5-4
TGTGCCAGTAGGAGTGGCTACGAGCAGTACTTC	CASRSGYEQYF	TRBJ2-7	-	medium-sized	TRBV19
TGTGCCAGCAGTGAGGTCGGGGGCCGCTTTGGAAACACCATATATTTT	CASSEVGGRFGNTIYF	TRBJ1-3	-	-	TRBV6-1